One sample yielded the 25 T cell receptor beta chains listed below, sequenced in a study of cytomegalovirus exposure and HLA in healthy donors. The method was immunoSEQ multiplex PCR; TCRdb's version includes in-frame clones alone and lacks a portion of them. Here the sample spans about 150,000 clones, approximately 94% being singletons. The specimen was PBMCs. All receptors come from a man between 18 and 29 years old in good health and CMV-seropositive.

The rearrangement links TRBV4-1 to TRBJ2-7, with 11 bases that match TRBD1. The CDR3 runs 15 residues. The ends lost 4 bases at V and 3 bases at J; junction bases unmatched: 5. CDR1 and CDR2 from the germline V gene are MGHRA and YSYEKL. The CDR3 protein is CASSPPGTGGYEQYF. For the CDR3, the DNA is TGCGCCAGCAGCCCCCCCGGGACAGGGGGCTACGAGCAGTACTTC.

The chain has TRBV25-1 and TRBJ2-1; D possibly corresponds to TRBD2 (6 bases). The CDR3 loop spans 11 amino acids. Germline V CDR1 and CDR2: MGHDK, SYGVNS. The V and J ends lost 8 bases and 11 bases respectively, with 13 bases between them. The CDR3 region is CASGGLVKQFF. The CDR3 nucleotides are TGTGCCAGCGGGGGACTGGTGAAGCAGTTCTTC.

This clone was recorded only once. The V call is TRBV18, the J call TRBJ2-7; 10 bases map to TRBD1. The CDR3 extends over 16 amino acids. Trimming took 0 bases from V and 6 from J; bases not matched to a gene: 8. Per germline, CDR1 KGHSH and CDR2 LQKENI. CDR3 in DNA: TGTGCCAGCTCACCACCGGGACAGGGGAAGGAGGGCGAGCAGTACTTC. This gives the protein CASSPPGQGKEGEQYF.

The DNA for the CDR3 is TGTGCCTGGAGGAGGCGGGGGATAGACACTGAAGCTTTCTTT. Amino acid sequence: CAWRRRGIDTEAFF. The chain uses TRBV30 and TRBJ1-1; possible D gene TRBD1, 5 bases. The V gene lost 3 bases and the J gene lost 3 bases, with 14 bases spanning the gap. The germline V gene encodes CDR1 GTSNPN and CDR2 SVGIG (reference sequence). The CDR3 has 14 residues.

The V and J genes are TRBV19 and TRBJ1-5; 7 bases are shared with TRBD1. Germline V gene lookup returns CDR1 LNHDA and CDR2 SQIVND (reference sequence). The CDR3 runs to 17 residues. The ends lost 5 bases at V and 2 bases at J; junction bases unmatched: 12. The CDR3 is CASSLSTGLFGNQPQHF. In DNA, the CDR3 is TGTGCCAGTAGTCTCTCGACAGGGCTTTTTGGCAATCAGCCCCAGCATTTT. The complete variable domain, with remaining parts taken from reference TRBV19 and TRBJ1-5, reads DGGITQSPKYLFRKEGQNVTLSCEQNLNHDAMYWYRQDPGQGLRLIYYSQIVNDFQKGDIAEGYSVSREKKESFPLTVTSAQKNPTAFYLCASSLSTGLFGNQPQHFGDGTRLSIL.

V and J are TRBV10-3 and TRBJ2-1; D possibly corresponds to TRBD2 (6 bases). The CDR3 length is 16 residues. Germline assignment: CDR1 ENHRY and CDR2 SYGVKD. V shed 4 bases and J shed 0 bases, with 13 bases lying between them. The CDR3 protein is CAISGGGTSSYNEQFF. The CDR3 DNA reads TGTGCCATCAGTGGAGGCGGGACCAGCTCCTACAATGAGCAGTTCTTC.

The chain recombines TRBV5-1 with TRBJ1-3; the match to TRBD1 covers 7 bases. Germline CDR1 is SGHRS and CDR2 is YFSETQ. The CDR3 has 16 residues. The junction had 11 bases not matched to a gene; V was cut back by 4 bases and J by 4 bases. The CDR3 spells CASSPNAQGSGNTIYF. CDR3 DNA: TGCGCCAGCAGCCCCAATGCACAGGGGTCCGGAAACACCATATATTTT.

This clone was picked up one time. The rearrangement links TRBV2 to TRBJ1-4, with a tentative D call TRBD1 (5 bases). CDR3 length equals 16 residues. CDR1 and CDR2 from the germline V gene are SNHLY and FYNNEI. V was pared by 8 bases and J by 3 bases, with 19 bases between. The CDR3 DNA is TGTGCCAGCCGAAGGGGAACAGGCTCAGCTAATGAAAAACTGTTTTTT. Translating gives CASRRGTGSANEKLFF.

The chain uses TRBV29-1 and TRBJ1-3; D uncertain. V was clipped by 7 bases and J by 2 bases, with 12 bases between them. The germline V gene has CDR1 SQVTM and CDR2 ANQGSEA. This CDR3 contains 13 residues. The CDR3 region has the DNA TGCAGCGCCCGTGTAAATACTGGAAACACCATATATTTT. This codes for CSARVNTGNTIYF.

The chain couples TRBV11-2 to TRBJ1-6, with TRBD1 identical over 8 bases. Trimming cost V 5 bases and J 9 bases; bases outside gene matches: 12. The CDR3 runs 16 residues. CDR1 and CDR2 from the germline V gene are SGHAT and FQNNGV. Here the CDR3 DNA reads TGTGCCAGCAGCCCGAACCTTGGACAGGGTAGTTCACCCCTCCACTTT. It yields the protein CASSPNLGQGSSPLHF. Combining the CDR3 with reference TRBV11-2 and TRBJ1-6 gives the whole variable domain EAGVAQSPRYKIIEKRQSVAFWCNPISGHATLYWYQQILGQGPKLLIQFQNNGVVDDSQLPKDRFSAERLKGVDSTLKIQPAKLEDSAVYLCASSPNLGQGSSPLHFGNGTRLTVT.

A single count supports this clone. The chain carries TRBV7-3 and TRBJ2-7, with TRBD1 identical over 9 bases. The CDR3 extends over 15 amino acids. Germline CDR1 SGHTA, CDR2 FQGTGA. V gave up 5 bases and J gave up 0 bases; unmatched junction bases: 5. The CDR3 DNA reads TGTGCCAGCAGCCCCCACAGGGGGCCCTCCTACGAGCAGTACTTC. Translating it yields CASSPHRGPSYEQYF. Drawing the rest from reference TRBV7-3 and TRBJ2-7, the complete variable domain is GAGVSQTPSNKVTEKGKYVELRCDPISGHTALYWYRQSLGQGPEFLIYFQGTGAADDSGLPNDRFFAVRPEGSVSTLKIQRTERGDSAVYLCASSPHRGPSYEQYFGPGTRLTVT.

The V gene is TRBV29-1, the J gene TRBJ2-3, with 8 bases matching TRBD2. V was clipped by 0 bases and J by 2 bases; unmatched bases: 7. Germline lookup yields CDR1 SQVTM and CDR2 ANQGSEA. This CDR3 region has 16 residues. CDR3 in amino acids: CSVEDELAGYTDTQYF. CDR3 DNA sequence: TGCAGCGTTGAAGATGAGTTAGCGGGGTACACAGATACGCAGTATTTT.

The CDR3 bases are TGTGCCAGCAGTGAAAAACTTATCTCTGGAAACACCATATATTTT. Protein product: CASSEKLISGNTIYF. The chain carries TRBV2 and TRBJ1-3; no definite D call. V was clipped by 2 bases and J by 0 bases, with 8 bases between them. Germline loops: CDR1 SNHLY, CDR2 FYNNEI. This CDR3 is 15 amino acids long.

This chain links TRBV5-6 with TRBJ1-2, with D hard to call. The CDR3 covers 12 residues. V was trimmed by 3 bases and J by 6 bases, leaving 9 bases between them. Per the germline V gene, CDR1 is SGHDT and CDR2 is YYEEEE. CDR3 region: CASSSRGDGYTF. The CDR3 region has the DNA TGTGCCAGCAGCTCACGCGGCGATGGCTACACCTTC.

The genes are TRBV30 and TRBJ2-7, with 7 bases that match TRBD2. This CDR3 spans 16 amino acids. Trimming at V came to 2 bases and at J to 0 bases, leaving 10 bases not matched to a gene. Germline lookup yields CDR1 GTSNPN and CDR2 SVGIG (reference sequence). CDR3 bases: TGTGCCTGGAGTTTCCGTAGCGGGCTTAGCTCCTACGAGCAGTACTTC. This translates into CAWSFRSGLSSYEQYF. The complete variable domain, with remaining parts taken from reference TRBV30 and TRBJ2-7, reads SQTIHQWPATLVQPVGSPLSLECTVEGTSNPNLYWYRQAAGRGLQLLFYSVGIGQISSEVPQNLSASRPQDRQFILSSKKLLLSDSGFYLCAWSFRSGLSSYEQYFGPGTRLTVT.

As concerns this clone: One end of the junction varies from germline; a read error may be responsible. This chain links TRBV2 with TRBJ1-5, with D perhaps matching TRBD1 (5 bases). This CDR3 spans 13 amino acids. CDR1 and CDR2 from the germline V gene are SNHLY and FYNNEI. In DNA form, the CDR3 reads TGTGCCAGCAGTGGGGGCAGCATTCAGCCCCAGCATTTT. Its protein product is CASSGGSIQPQHF.

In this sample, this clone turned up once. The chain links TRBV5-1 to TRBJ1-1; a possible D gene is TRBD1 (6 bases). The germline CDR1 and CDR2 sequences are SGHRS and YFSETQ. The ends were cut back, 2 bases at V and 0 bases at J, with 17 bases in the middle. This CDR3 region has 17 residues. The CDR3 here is CASSLAQGGIMNTEAFF. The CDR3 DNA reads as TGCGCCAGCAGCTTAGCACAGGGTGGGATTATGAACACTGAAGCTTTCTTT.

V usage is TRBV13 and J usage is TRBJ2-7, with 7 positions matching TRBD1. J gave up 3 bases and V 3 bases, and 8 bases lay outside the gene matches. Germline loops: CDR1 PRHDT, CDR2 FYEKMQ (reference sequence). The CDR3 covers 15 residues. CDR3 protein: CASSFRQGEFYEQYF. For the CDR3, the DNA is TGTGCCAGCAGCTTTCGACAGGGCGAGTTCTACGAGCAGTACTTC.

CDR3 region: CAGGGLETQYF. DNA of the CDR3: TGTGCCGGGGGGGGATTGGAGACCCAGTACTTC. The V and J genes are TRBV28 and TRBJ2-5; 7 nucleotides match TRBD2. The CDR3 is 11 amino acids. Per the germline V gene, CDR1 is MDHEN and CDR2 is SYDVKM. The V and J ends lost 11 bases and 5 bases, in that order; junction bases with no gene match: 5.

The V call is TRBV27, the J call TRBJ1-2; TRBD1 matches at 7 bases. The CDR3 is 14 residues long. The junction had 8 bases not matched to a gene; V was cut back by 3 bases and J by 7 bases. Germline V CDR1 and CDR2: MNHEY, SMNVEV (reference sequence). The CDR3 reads CASSFVTGQGGYTF. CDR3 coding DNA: TGTGCCAGCAGTTTTGTGACAGGGCAAGGTGGCTACACCTTC.

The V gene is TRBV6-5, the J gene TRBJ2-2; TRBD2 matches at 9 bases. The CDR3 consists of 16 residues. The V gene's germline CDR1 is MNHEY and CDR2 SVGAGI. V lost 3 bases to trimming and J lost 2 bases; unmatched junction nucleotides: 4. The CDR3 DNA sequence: TGTGCCAGCAGTTATTCTAGCGGGGATAACACCGGGGAGCTGTTTTTT. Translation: CASSYSSGDNTGELFF.

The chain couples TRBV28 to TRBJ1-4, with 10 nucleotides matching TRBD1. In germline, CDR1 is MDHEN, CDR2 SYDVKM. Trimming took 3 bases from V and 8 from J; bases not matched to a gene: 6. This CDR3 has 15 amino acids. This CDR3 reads CASSFGTGAGEKLFF. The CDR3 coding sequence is TGTGCCAGCAGTTTCGGGACAGGGGCCGGAGAAAAACTGTTTTTT.

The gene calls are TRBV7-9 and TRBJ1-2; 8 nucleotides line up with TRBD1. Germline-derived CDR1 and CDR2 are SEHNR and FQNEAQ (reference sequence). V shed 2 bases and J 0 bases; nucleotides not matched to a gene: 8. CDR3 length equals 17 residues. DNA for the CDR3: TGTGCCAGCAGCTTACCAGGGGGCGAAGCTTCTAACTATGGCTACACCTTC. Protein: CASSLPGGEASNYGYTF.

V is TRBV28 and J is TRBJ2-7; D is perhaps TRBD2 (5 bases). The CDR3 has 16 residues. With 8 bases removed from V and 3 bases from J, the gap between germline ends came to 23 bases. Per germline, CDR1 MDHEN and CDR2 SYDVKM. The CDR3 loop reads CASPPVETVGNYEQYF. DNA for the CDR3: TGTGCCAGCCCTCCGGTAGAGACTGTCGGGAACTACGAGCAGTACTTC.

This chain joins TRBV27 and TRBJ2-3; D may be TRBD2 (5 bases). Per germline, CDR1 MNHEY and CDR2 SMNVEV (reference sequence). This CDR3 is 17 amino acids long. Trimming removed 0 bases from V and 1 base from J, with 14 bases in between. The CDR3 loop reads CASSLSPGEQGTDTQYF. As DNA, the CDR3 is TGTGCCAGCAGTTTATCGCCTGGGGAGCAAGGCACAGATACGCAGTATTTT.